The 21 T cell receptor beta chains presented below share a single source sample, sequenced in a study of cytomegalovirus exposure and HLA in healthy donors. PCR employed 60 Vbeta and 13 Jbeta primers. Clones were read by immunoSEQ multiplex PCR, and TCRdb kept only the in-frame ones, dropping some. Here the sample spans roughly 160,000 clones, 70% to 90% being singletons. Sequencing was done on a sample of PBMCs. The source is a woman in her thirties in good health and CMV-seropositive.

The V call is TRBV7-9, the J call TRBJ1-3, with TRBD1 matching over 7 bases. Losses at the gene ends were 7 bases for V and 8 bases for J; bases not matched to a gene: 11. The CDR3 loop spans 14 amino acids. Germline-derived CDR1 and CDR2 are SEHNR and FQNEAQ (reference sequence). Written as DNA, the CDR3 is TGTGCCAGCACCGGTACAGGGGTCGGGGACACCATATATTTT. Protein: CASTGTGVGDTIYF.

The rearrangement links TRBV5-1 to TRBJ2-3; D is ambiguous. The CDR3 covers 16 residues. The ends were cut back, 0 bases at V and 3 bases at J, with 14 bases in the middle. Germline-derived CDR1 and CDR2 are SGHRS and YFSETQ. The CDR3 bases are TGCGCCAGCAGCTTGGATGTTGAGAACCCGACAGATACGCAGTATTTT. Its translation is CASSLDVENPTDTQYF. The complete variable domain, with remaining parts taken from reference TRBV5-1 and TRBJ2-3, reads KAGVTQTPRYLIKTRGQQVTLSCSPISGHRSVSWYQQTPGQGLQFLFEYFSETQRNKGNFPGRFSGRQFSNSRSEMNVSTLELGDSALYLCASSLDVENPTDTQYFGPGTRLTVL.

This chain joins TRBV4-1 and TRBJ1-2, with 9 positions matching TRBD1. The junction had 9 bases not matched to a gene; V was cut back by 0 bases and J by 4 bases. This CDR3 has 17 amino acids. Germline V gene data show CDR1 as MGHRA and CDR2 as YSYEKL. This chain's CDR3 is CASSQDPRTGVLYGYTF. The CDR3 bases are TGCGCCAGCAGCCAAGACCCCCGGACAGGGGTCCTCTATGGCTACACCTTC.

This clone was detected a few times. V and J are TRBV4-3 and TRBJ1-1; D is unresolved. The CDR3 runs 15 residues. Germline loops: CDR1 LGHNA, CDR2 YSLEER. With 2 bases removed from V and 0 bases from J, the gap between germline ends came to 10 bases. The CDR3 loop reads CASSQRPTMNTEAFF. Here the CDR3 DNA reads TGCGCCAGCAGCCAACGTCCGACAATGAACACTGAAGCTTTCTTT.

The V and J genes are TRBV28 and TRBJ1-2, with TRBD1 as a possible D gene (6 bases). Between the trimmed V and J ends, which lost 3 bases and 5 bases, there was a span of 19 bases. Germline values: CDR1 MDHEN, CDR2 SYDVKM. The CDR3 length is 16 residues. The CDR3: CASSFMGALNKYGYTF. The CDR3 DNA reads TGTGCCAGCAGTTTCATGGGGGCCCTAAATAAATATGGCTACACCTTC.

The chain uses TRBV5-6 and TRBJ1-2; D perhaps matches TRBD1 (5 bases). CDR1 and CDR2 from the germline V gene are SGHDT and YYEEEE. The ends were cut back, 4 bases at V and 0 bases at J, with 13 bases in the middle. The CDR3 has 15 amino acids. The CDR3 DNA follows: TGTGCCAGCAGCGGTGGACATTTGTCTAACTATGGCTACACCTTC. Amino acids: CASSGGHLSNYGYTF.

This chain joins TRBV7-2 and TRBJ2-7; 9 positions match TRBD1. The CDR3 extends over 17 amino acids. Germline CDR1 SGHTA, CDR2 FQGNSA. V was pared by 2 bases and J by 7 bases, with 15 bases of the junction left unmatched. CDR3 nucleotides: TGTGCCAGCAGCTTAAGTATCCGGACAGGGGCCCGGGGGGAGCAGTACTTC. It encodes CASSLSIRTGARGEQYF.

The count of this clone is one. One end of the junction is discordant with germline, which a read error may explain. The rearrangement uses TRBV4-3 and TRBJ2-1, with 7 bases matching TRBD1. CDR3 length: 14 residues. CDR1 is LGHNA, CDR2 YSLEER, per germline. The CDR3 is CASSQDWFEGAVVF. The CDR3 DNA follows: TGCGCCAGCAGCCAAGATTGGTTTGAGGGGGCCGTGGTCTTC.

This clone occurred once. The chain uses TRBV4-3 and TRBJ2-2; possibly TRBD2 for D (6 bases). The V end was cut by 0 bases, the J end by 5 bases, with 13 bases between. The CDR3 covers 16 residues. Germline-derived CDR1 and CDR2 are LGHNA and YSLEER. The CDR3 DNA reads TGCGCCAGCAGCCAAGACCTTGGGACTTCGACCGGGGAGCTGTTTTTT. Residues: CASSQDLGTSTGELFF.

A single count supports this clone. The rearrangement joins TRBV4-2 to TRBJ1-2, with D tentatively TRBD1 (5 bases). Trimming shortened V by 1 base and J by 7 bases, and 16 bases separated the two germline ends. Germline V gene sequence: CDR1 LGHNA, CDR2 YNFKEQ. The CDR3 has 15 amino acids. In nucleotides, the CDR3 is TGTGCCAGCAGCCAAGTCACAACAGGATTAGGTGGCTACACCTTC. This encodes CASSQVTTGLGGYTF.

The J gene is TRBJ1-2, the V gene TRBV4-2, with 8 bases lining up with TRBD1. V shed 8 bases, J shed 4 bases, and the junction held 9 bases outside the gene matches. From germline, CDR1 is LGHNA and CDR2 YNFKEQ. The length of the CDR3 is 14 residues. The CDR3 DNA reads as TGTGCCAGCGGGTCCAGGGGGCGCAGCTATGGCTACACCTTC. Translated, it gives CASGSRGRSYGYTF.

This chain joins TRBV9 and TRBJ1-2; 7 bases align to TRBD1. The J segment lost 2 bases and the V segment lost 4 bases, leaving 17 bases of the junction unmatched. This CDR3 comprises 18 residues. Germline loops: CDR1 SGDLS, CDR2 YYNGEE. In nucleotides, the CDR3 is TGTGCCAGCAGCACCAAGGAGAGGGGGCCTGGTTGGAACTATGGCTACACCTTC. Amino acids: CASSTKERGPGWNYGYTF.

The chain recombines TRBV19 with TRBJ1-1, with D unclear. Trimming shortened V by 7 bases and J by 2 bases, and 5 bases separated the two germline ends. Germline V CDR1 and CDR2: LNHDA, SQIVND (reference sequence). The CDR3 is 11 amino acids. DNA for the CDR3: TGTGCCAGTACCCTCAACACTGAAGCTTTCTTT. As protein: CASTLNTEAFF. Supplemented by reference TRBV19 and TRBJ1-1, the full variable domain reads DGGITQSPKYLFRKEGQNVTLSCEQNLNHDAMYWYRQDPGQGLRLIYYSQIVNDFQKGDIAEGYSVSREKKESFPLTVTSAQKNPTAFYLCASTLNTEAFFGQGTRLTVV.

This clone was counted between two and nine times. The chain combines TRBV6-1 with TRBJ2-1; 10 bases fit TRBD2. The J segment lost 4 bases and the V segment lost 8 bases, leaving 8 bases of the junction unmatched. CDR1 MNHNS and CDR2 SASEGT come from the germline V gene. The CDR3 extends over 15 amino acids. The CDR3 region has the DNA TGTGCCAGCGGCAGATCGACTAGCGGGTACAATGAGCAGTTCTTC. Its translation is CASGRSTSGYNEQFF.

The rearrangement joins TRBV6-1 to TRBJ2-7; 8 nucleotides agree with TRBD1. With V trimmed by 0 bases and J by 2 bases, 12 bases remained unmatched. The CDR3 has 18 residues. Germline CDR1 MNHNS, CDR2 SASEGT. CDR3 loop: CASSEAPPRTGTTYEQYF. CDR3 bases: TGTGCCAGCAGTGAAGCGCCCCCGCGGACAGGGACGACCTACGAGCAGTACTTC.

This rearrangement joins TRBV14 to TRBJ1-2; D uncertain. CDR1 is SGHDN, CDR2 FVKESK, per germline. This CDR3 has 12 residues. V lost 2 bases and J lost 8, with 9 bases in between. CDR3 sequence: CASSQFGVGYTF. Here the CDR3 DNA reads TGTGCCAGCAGCCAATTCGGGGTCGGCTACACCTTC.

The chain links TRBV6-1 to TRBJ2-7; tentative D call: TRBD2 (5 bases). CDR1 and CDR2 (germline): MNHNS, SASEGT. Trimming cost V 2 bases and J 9 bases, with 23 bases left between them. CDR3 length: 16 residues. CDR3 bases: TGTGCCAGCAGTGAAAAAGCGGCACTAAACCTCCGGGGGCAGTACTTC. Translating gives CASSEKAALNLRGQYF.

This clone showed up just once. The chain has TRBV2 and TRBJ1-1; possible D gene TRBD1, 5 bases. V was trimmed by 0 bases and J by 4 bases, leaving 12 bases between them. Germline assignment: CDR1 SNHLY and CDR2 FYNNEI. The CDR3 runs 15 residues. CDR3 amino acids: CASSEAGGRVTEAFF. CDR3 bases: TGTGCCAGCAGTGAAGCGGGGGGGAGGGTCACTGAAGCTTTCTTT.

This clone was picked up one time. CDR3 bases: TGTGCCAGCGCTTTAGCGGGGCCTGGAAACACCATATATTTT. Protein product: CASALAGPGNTIYF. This rearrangement joins TRBV6-1 to TRBJ1-3; TRBD1 is a possible D gene (5 bases). Per the germline V gene, CDR1 is MNHNS and CDR2 is SASEGT. V lost 8 bases, J lost 2 bases, and 13 bases lay in between. The CDR3 spans 14 residues.

This chain uses TRBV15 with TRBJ1-2; D might be TRBD1 (5 bases). Germline assignment: CDR1 LNHNV and CDR2 YYDKDF (reference sequence). The CDR3 runs 15 residues. V lost 0 bases and J 6 bases, leaving 14 bases between the germline ends. The CDR3 sequence: CATSRDRPGWDGYTF. CDR3 DNA: TGTGCCACCAGCAGAGATCGGCCAGGGTGGGATGGCTACACCTTC.

This rearrangement joins TRBV5-8 to TRBJ1-6, with 7 positions matching TRBD1. Germline V CDR1 and CDR2: SGHTS, YDEGEE. CDR3 length: 13 amino acids. V dropped 4 bases and J dropped 9; count of bases not matched to a gene: 4. CDR3 amino acids: CASSLGQVSPLHF. The CDR3 DNA reads as TGTGCCAGCAGCCTTGGACAGGTTTCACCCCTCCACTTT.